This TCR beta chain was documented in a study of shared clonotypes between healthy human individuals. Study background: Per-donor plates numbered three CD4 naive, three CD4 memory, two CD8 naive and one CD8 memory. Study-level findings and limits: Estimated richness was generally greater in naive than memory subsets.

Each replicate PCR on the sorted subsets used 200 to 250 ng DNA (roughly 32,000 T cell genomes). The data were produced by immunoSEQ multiplex PCR, yet TCRdb's version contains in-frame clones alone and is incomplete. The table has a few million clones, approximately 93% seen once; the top ten hold 0.39%. Per the germline V gene, CDR1 is MNHEY and CDR2 is SVGAGI. The CDR3 runs 13 residues. The V end was cut by 0 bases, the J end by 3 bases, with 6 bases between. On this clone: Its antigen is not identified.

The chain combines TRBV6-5 with TRBJ2-7; D not certain. The receptor comes from a man aged 18 to 29 in good health. Some clones in this sample may be carry-over from other donors' samples. Sequences were obtained from naive CD4+ T cells from PBMCs. Documented subset: CD45RA+ positively selected. As DNA, the CDR3 is TGTGCCAGCAGTTACTCTGGGTTCTACGAGCAGTACTTC. Its translation is CASSYSGFYEQYF.